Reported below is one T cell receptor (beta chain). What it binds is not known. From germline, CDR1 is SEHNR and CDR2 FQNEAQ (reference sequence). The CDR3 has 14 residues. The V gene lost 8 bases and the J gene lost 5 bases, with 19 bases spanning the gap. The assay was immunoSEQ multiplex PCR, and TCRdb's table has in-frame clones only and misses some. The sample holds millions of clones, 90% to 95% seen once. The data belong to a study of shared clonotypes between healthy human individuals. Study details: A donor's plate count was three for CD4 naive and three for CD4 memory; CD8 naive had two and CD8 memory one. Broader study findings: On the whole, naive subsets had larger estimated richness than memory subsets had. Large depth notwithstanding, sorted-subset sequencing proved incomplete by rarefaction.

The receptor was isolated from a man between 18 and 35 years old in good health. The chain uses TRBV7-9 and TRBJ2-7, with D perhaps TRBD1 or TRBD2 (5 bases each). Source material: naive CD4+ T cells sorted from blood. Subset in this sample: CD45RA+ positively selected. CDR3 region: CASLPRDGLNEQYF. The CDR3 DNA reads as TGTGCCAGCCTTCCCCGGGACGGTCTTAACGAGCAGTACTTC.